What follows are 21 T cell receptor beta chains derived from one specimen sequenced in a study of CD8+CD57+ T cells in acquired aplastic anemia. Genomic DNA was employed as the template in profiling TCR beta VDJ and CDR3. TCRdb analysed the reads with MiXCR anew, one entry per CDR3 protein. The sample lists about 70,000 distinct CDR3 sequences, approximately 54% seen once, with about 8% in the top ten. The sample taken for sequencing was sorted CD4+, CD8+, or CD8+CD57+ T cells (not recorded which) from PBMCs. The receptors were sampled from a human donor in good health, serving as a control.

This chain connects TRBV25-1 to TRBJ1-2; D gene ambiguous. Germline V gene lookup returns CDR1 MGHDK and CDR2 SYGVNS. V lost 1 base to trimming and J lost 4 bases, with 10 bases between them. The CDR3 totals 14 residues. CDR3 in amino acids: CASSESEGRYGYTF. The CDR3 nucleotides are TGTGCCAGCAGTGAATCGGAAGGACGCTATGGCTACACCTTC.

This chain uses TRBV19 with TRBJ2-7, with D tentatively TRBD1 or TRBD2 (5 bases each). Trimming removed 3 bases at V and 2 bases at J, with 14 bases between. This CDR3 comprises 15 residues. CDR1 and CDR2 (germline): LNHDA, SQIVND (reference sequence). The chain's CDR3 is CASSIGRELTYEQYF. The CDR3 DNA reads TGTGCCAGTAGTATCGGCAGGGAGTTAACCTACGAGCAGTACTTC.

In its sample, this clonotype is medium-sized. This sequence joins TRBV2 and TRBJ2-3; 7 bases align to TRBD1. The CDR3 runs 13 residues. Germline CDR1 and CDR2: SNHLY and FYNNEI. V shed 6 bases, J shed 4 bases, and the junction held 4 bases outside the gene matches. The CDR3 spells CASSATGSDTQYF. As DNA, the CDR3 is TGTGCCAGCAGCGCGACAGGGTCAGATACGCAGTATTTT.

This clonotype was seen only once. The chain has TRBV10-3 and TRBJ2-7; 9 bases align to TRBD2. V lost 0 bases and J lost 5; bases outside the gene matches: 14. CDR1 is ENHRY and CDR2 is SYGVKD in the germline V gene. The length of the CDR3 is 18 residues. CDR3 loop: CAISESPTQGLARDEQYF. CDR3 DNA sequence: TGTGCCATCAGTGAGTCGCCAACGCAGGGACTAGCTCGGGACGAGCAGTACTTC.

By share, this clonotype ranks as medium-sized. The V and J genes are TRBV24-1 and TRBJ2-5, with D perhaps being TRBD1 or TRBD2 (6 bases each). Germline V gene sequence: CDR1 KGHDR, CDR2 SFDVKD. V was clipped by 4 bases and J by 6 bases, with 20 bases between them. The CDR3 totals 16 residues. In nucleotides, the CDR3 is TGTGCCACCAGTGACGTACCGGGGGCAGGACTTAAGACCCAGTACTTC. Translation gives CATSDVPGAGLKTQYF.

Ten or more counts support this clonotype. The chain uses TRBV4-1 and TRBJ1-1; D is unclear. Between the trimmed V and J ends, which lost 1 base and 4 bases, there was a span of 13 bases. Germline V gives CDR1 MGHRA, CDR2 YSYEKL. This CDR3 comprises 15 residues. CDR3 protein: CASSQGQTIATEAFF. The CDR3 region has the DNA TGCGCCAGCAGCCAAGGTCAGACGATAGCCACTGAAGCTTTCTTT.

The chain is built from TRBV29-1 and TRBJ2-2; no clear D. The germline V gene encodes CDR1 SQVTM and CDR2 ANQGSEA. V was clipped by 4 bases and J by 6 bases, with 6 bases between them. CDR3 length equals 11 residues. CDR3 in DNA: TGCAGCGTTGCGTCCTCCGGGGAGCTGTTTTTT. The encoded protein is CSVASSGELFF.

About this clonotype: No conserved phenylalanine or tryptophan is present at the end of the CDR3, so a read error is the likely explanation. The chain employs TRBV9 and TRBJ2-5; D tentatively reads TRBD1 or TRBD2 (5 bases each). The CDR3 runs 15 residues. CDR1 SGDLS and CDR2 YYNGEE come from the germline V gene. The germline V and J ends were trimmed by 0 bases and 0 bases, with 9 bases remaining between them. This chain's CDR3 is CASSVAGLYQETQYL. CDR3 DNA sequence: TGTGCCAGCAGCGTAGCGGGGCTGTACCAAGAGACCCAGTACCTC.

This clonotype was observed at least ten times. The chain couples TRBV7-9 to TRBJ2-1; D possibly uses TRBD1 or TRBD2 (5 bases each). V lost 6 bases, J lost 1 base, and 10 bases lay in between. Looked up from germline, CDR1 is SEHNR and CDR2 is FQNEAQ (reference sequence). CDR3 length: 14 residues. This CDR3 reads CASRWGMSYNEQFF. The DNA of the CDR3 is TGTGCCAGCAGGTGGGGGATGTCCTACAATGAGCAGTTCTTC.

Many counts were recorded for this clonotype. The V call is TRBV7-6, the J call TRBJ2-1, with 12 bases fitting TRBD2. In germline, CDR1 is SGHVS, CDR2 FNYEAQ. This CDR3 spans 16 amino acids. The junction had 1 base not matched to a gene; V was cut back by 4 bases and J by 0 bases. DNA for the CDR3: TGTGCCAGCAGCTCTAGCGGGAGGGCCTCCTACAATGAGCAGTTCTTC. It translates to CASSSSGRASYNEQFF.

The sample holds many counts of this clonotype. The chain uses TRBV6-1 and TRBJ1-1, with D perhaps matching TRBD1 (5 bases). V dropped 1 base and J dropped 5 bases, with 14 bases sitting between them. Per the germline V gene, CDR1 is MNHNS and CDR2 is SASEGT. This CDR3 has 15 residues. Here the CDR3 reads CASSEEGGGATEAFF. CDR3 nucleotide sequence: TGTGCCAGCAGTGAAGAGGGTGGTGGGGCGACTGAAGCTTTCTTT.

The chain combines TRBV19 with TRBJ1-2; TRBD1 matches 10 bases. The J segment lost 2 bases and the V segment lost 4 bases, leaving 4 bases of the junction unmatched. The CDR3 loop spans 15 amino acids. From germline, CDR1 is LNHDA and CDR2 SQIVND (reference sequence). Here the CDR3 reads CASSSRDRGNYGYTF. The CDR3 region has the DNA TGTGCCAGTAGTAGCCGGGACAGGGGAAACTATGGCTACACCTTC.

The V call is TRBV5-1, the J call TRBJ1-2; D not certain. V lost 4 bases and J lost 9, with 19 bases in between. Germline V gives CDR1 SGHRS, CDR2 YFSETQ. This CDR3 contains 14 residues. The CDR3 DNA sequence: TGCGCCAGCAGCCCCCGCGGGTGGCCTAATCGCTACACCTTC. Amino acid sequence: CASSPRGWPNRYTF.

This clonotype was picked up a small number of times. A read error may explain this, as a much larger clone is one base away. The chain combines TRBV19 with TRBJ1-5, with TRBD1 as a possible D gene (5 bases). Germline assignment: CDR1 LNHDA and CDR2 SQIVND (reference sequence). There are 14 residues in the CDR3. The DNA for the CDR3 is TGTGCCAGCAGCGGTCCAGGGAATCATCAGCTCCAGCATTTT. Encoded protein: CASSGPGNHQLQHF.

The CDR3 sequence is CASSEEGASFYNEQFF. CDR3 in DNA: TGCGCCAGCAGTGAGGAGGGGGCTAGCTTCTACAATGAGCAGTTCTTC. This chain uses TRBV10-1 with TRBJ2-1; 7 bases align to TRBD1. Trimming at V came to 2 bases and at J to 3 bases, leaving 7 bases not matched to a gene. The CDR3 is 16 amino acids. Germline CDR1 and CDR2: WNHNN and SYGVQD (reference sequence).

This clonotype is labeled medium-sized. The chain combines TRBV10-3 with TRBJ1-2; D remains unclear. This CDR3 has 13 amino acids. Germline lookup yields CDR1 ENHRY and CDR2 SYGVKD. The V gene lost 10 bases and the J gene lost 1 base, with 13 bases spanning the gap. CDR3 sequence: CANQDSLNYGYTF. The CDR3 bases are TGTGCCAACCAGGACTCCCTTAACTATGGCTACACCTTC.

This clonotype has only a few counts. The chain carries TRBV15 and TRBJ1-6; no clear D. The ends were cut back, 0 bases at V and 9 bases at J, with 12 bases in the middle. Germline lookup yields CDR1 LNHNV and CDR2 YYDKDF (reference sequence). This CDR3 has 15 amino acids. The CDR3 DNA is TGTGCCACCAGCAGAGATACTGGGTTGACTTCACCCCTCCACTTT. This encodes CATSRDTGLTSPLHF.

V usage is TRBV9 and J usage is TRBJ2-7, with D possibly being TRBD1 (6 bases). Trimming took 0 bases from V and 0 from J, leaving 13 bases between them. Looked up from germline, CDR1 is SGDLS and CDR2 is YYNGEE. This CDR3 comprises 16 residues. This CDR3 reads CASSVGTRQDSYEQYF. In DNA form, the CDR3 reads TGTGCCAGCAGCGTAGGGACCCGACAGGACTCCTACGAGCAGTACTTC.

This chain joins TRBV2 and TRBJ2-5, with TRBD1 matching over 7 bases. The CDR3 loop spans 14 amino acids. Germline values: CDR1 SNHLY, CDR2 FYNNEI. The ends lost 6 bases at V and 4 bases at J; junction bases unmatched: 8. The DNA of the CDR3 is TGTGCCAGCAGACCCACACAGGGGATAGAGACCCAGTACTTC. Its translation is CASRPTQGIETQYF.

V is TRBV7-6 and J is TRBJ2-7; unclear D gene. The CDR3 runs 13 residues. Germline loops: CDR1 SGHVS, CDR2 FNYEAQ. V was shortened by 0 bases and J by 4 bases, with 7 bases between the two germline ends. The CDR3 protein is CASSLAVEYEQYF. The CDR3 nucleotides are TGTGCCAGCAGCTTAGCCGTAGAGTACGAGCAGTACTTC.

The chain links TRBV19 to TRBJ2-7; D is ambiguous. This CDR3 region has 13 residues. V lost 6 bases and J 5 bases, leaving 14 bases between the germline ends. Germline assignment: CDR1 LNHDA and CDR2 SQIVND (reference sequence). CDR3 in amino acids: CASSKGRVHEQYF. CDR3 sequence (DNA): TGTGCCAGTAGCAAAGGTCGGGTCCACGAGCAGTACTTC.